The 5 T cell receptor beta chains below were found in one sample sequenced in a study of T cells in Graves' hyperthyroidism and ophthalmopathy. RNA transcripts provided the source from which TCR beta CDR3 regions were amplified. Researchers ran a first-round RT-PCR on the TCR CDR3 using the HTBI primer set. TCRdb redid the calling of the multiplex PCR reads with MiXCR, one entry per CDR3 protein. The sample contains approximately 870,000 distinct CDR3 sequences, about 38% of which appear only once. Specimen: blood. These receptors were collected from a young man with Graves' hyperthyroidism.

The table lists this clonotype with many counts. CDR3 loop: CSVGTEWETQYF. In nucleotides, the CDR3 is TGCAGCGTCGGGACAGAGTGGGAGACCCAGTACTTC. The chain uses TRBV29-1 and TRBJ2-5, with 7 positions matching TRBD1. The CDR3 runs to 12 residues. Germline V gene lookup returns CDR1 SQVTM and CDR2 ANQGSEA. The ends lost 6 bases at V and 5 bases at J; junction bases unmatched: 6.

This clonotype was seen at least ten times. The chain is built from TRBV29-1 and TRBJ2-7; unclear D gene. Germline V lookup: CDR1 SQVTM, CDR2 ANQGSEA. The ends were cut back, 4 bases at V and 1 base at J, with 8 bases in the middle. The length of the CDR3 is 12 residues. CDR3 bases: TGCAGCGTTGCTGATCTATCCTACGAGCAGTACTTC. Protein sequence: CSVADLSYEQYF.

For this clonotype: This may be a read error, as it is one base from a much larger clone. The chain couples TRBV19 to TRBJ1-2; no reliable D call. The germline V and J ends were trimmed by 7 bases and 5 bases, with 11 bases remaining between them. This CDR3 is 12 amino acids long. Germline loops: CDR1 LNHDA, CDR2 SQIVND (reference sequence). This chain's CDR3 is CASKGIRYGYTF. DNA for the CDR3: TGTGCCAGTAAAGGGATACGGTATGGCTACACCTTC.

This clonotype was counted only a few times. This chain uses TRBV5-5 with TRBJ2-5, with D perhaps TRBD1 (6 bases). V lost 1 base and J 3 bases, leaving 10 bases between the germline ends. The CDR3 length is 14 residues. Germline CDR1 SGHKS, CDR2 YYEKEE (reference sequence). This CDR3 is CASSLWGRKETQYF. Written as DNA, the CDR3 is TGTGCCAGCAGCTTGTGGGGGCGTAAAGAGACCCAGTACTTC. Combining the CDR3 with reference TRBV5-5 and TRBJ2-5 gives the whole variable domain DAGVTQSPTHLIKTRGQQVTLRCSPISGHKSVSWYQQVLGQGPQFIFQYYEKEERGRGNFPDRFSARQFPNYSSELNVNALLLGDSALYLCASSLWGRKETQYFGPGTRLLVL.

This sequence joins TRBV27 and TRBJ1-2, with 7 bases aligning to TRBD1. The CDR3 length is 13 residues. J gave up 5 bases and V 8 bases, and 8 bases lay outside the gene matches. CDR1 and CDR2 (germline): MNHEY, SMNVEV (reference sequence). The CDR3 bases are TGTGCCAGCTCCTGGGACAGCCTTTATGGCTACACCTTC. It encodes CASSWDSLYGYTF.